What follows is one TCR beta chain and its context. Its antigen is not known. The source of the sample is a study of cytomegalovirus exposure and HLA in healthy donors. Background on the study: Across 300 to 400 genotyped donors, roughly 80% landed in the Caucasian-associated ancestry cluster.

V gave up 2 bases and J gave up 1 base; unmatched junction bases: 4. Germline CDR1 is SGHAT and CDR2 is FQNNGV. The CDR3 is made up of 15 amino acids. The PCR made use of 60 Vbeta and 13 Jbeta primers. Repertoires were generated with immunoSEQ multiplex PCR, while TCRdb's copy carries only in-frame clones and drops some. Of some 120,000 clones listed, roughly 74% are singletons. Study-level results: TRBV6-2, TRBV6-3 and some other V segments were excluded as indistinguishable. Within an earlier analysis, most TCR beta V segments proved productive either about 90% or about 30% of the time.

The genes are TRBV11-2 and TRBJ1-1; 7 bases match TRBD1. Sequencing was done on a sample of PBMCs. The origin of this receptor is a woman in her fifties or sixties in good health and CMV-seropositive. The CDR3 DNA sequence: TGTGCCAGCAGCTTAATGGGACAGACGAACACTGAAGCTTTCTTT. Its translation is CASSLMGQTNTEAFF.